This T cell receptor (beta chain) was obtained from a study of blood T cell repertoires in COVID-19. Those who participated ranged in age from roughly 18 to 90 years and resided in some 24 US areas. Participants in the exposed group had met a COVID-19 case in the 2 weeks before joining the study. This CDR3 has 14 amino acids. Trimming cost V 3 bases and J 0 bases, with 6 bases left between them. Germline V gene sequence: CDR1 LNHDA, CDR2 SQIVND (reference sequence). Some clones are missing from TCRdb's copy, which holds only in-frame ones; the method was immunoSEQ multiplex PCR. The sample carries 220,000 or so clones, almost 90% recorded once.

This TCR was recovered from a man under 40 who had been exposed to COVID-19. Input material: PBMCs or T cells enriched from blood (not recorded which). This chain links TRBV19 with TRBJ1-3; D is uncertain. CDR3 region: CASSMRTSGNTIYF. The CDR3 coding sequence is TGTGCCAGTAGTATGCGAACCTCTGGAAACACCATATATTTT.